This entry is about one T cell receptor beta chain. Its target is not known. The data derive from a study of PD-1 blockade in classical Hodgkin lymphoma. Study-level background: The study gave patients nivolumab 3 mg/kg intravenously every 2 weeks.

Whole-study findings and limits: Newly diagnosed patients were reported to exhibit reduced baseline TCR diversity relative to healthy donors. Similar baseline diversity was found in complete responders and newly diagnosed patients. Possibly reflecting disease activity or prior therapy, repertoire differences have causes that remain undefined.

The CDR3 is 15 amino acids. Germline loops: CDR1 SGHRS, CDR2 YFSETQ. Deletions cut 4 bases from V and 2 bases from J, with 13 bases between. The time point: cycle 4 day 1 (C4D1), after around six weeks of nivolumab. Every one of the patients relapsed after autologous stem cell transplantation (brentuximab vedotin exposure was variable). Negative selection with magnetic separation was used to purify CD4+ T cells from thawed PBMCs. Clones were sequenced by immunoSEQ multiplex PCR, and TCRdb holds only the in-frame ones, with some missing. The data contain more than 25,000 clones, roughly 80% of them singletons.

The sample consisted of CD4+ T cells from blood, taken before the fourth cycle of nivolumab. The rearrangement links TRBV5-1 to TRBJ2-1; unclear D gene. This receptor was identified in a human donor with classical Hodgkin lymphoma. The CDR3, as DNA: TGCGCCAGCAGCCCGGACCCTCCCCCCTACAATGAGCAGTTCTTC. Encoded protein: CASSPDPPPYNEQFF.